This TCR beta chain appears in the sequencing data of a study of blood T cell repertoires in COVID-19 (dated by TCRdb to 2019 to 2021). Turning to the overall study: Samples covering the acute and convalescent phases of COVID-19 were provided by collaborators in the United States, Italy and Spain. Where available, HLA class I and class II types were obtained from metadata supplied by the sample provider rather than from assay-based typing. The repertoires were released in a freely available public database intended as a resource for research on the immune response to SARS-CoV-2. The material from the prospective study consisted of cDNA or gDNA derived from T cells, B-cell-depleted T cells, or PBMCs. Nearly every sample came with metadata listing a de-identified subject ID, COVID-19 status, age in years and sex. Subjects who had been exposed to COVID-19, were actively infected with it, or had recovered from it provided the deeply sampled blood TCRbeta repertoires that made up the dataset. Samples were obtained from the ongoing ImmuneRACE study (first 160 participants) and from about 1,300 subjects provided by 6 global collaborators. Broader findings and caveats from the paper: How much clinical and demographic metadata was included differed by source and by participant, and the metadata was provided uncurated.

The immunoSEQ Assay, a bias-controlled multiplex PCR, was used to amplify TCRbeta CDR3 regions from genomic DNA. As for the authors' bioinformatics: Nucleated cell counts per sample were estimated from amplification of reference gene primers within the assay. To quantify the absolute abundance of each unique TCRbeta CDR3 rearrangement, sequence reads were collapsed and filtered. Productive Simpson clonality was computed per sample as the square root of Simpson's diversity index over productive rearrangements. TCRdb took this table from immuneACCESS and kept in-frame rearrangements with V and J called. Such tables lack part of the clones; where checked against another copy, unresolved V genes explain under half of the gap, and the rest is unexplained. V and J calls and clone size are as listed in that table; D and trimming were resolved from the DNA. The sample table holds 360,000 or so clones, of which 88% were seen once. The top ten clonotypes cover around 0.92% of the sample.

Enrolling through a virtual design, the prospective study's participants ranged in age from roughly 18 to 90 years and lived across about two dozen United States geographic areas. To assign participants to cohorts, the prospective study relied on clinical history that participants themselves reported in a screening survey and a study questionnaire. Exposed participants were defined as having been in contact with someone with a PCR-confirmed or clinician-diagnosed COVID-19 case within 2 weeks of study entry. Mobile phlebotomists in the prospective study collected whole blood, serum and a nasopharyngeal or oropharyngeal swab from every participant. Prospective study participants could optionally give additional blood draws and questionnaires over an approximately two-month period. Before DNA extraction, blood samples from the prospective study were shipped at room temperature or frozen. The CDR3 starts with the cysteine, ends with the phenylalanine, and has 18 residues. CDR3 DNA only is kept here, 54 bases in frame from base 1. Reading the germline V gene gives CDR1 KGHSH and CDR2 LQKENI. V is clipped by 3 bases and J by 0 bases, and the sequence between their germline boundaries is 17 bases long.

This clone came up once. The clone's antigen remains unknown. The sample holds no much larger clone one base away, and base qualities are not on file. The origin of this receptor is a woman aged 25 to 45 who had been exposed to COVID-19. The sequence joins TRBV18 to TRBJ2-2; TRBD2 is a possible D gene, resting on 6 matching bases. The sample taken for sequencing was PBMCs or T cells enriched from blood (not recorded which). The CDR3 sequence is CASSPRLREVANTGELFF. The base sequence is TGTGCCAGCTCACCGAGGTTAAGGGAGGTGGCGAACACCGGGGAGCTGTTTTTT.